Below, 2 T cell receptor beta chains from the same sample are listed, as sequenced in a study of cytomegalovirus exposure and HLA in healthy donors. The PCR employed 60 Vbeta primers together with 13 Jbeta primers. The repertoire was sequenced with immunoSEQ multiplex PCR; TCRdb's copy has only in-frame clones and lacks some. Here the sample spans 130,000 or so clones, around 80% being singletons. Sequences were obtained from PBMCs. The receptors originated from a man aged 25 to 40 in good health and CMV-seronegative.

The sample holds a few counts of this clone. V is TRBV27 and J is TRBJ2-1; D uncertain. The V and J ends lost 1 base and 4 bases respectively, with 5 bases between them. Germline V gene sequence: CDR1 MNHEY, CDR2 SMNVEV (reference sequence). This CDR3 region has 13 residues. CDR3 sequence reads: CASSLFPYNEQFF. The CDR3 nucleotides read TGTGCCAGCAGTTTATTCCCGTACAATGAGCAGTTCTTC.

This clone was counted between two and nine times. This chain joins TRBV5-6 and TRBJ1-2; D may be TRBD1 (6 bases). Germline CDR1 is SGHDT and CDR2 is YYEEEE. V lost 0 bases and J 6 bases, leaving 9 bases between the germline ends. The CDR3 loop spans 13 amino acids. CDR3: CASSLVAGDGYTF. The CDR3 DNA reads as TGTGCCAGCAGCTTGGTGGCAGGGGATGGCTACACCTTC.